This passage covers 25 T cell receptor beta chains from one sample sequenced in a study of blood T cell repertoires in COVID-19. TCRdb keeps only in-frame clones here, not all; method: immunoSEQ multiplex PCR. This table holds 130,000 to 150,000 clones, about three quarters found once. Sample: peripheral blood. The source of these receptors is a woman aged 60-75 years with acute or convalescent COVID-19.

The rearrangement links TRBV7-9 to TRBJ2-7; perhaps TRBD2 as D (6 bases). Germline V gene sequence: CDR1 SEHNR, CDR2 FQNEAQ (reference sequence). The CDR3 runs to 15 residues. Trimming shortened V by 1 base and J by 6 bases, and 16 bases separated the two germline ends. CDR3 bases: TGTGCCAGCAGCTTAGGGGGATTGGAGGGGCGCGAGCAGTACTTC. Residues: CASSLGGLEGREQYF.

V and J are TRBV28 and TRBJ1-5; D ambiguous. Germline V gives CDR1 MDHEN, CDR2 SYDVKM. V lost 3 bases and J lost 3, with 9 bases in between. The CDR3 totals 14 residues. CDR3 in amino acids: CASSLPGDNQPQHF. DNA for the CDR3: TGTGCCAGCAGTTTGCCAGGTGACAATCAGCCCCAGCATTTT.

The gene calls are TRBV19 and TRBJ1-1, with TRBD1 matching over 7 bases. The CDR3 loop spans 15 amino acids. Looked up from germline, CDR1 is LNHDA and CDR2 is SQIVND (reference sequence). The ends lost 6 bases at V and 1 base at J; junction bases unmatched: 8. CDR3 region: CASSVTGYPNTEAFF. In DNA, the CDR3 is TGTGCCAGTAGCGTGACAGGGTATCCGAACACTGAAGCTTTCTTT.

This chain joins TRBV5-1 and TRBJ1-1; TRBD1 might be the D (6 bases). The CDR3 contains 15 residues. Trimming cost V 0 bases and J 4 bases, with 13 bases left between them. Germline lookup yields CDR1 SGHRS and CDR2 YFSETQ. Here the CDR3 DNA reads TGCGCCAGCAGCTTGGACAGGGTAGGGGGCACTGAAGCTTTCTTT. Residues: CASSLDRVGGTEAFF.

Only one count was recorded for this clone. This chain uses TRBV20-1 with TRBJ2-5, with 14 bases matching TRBD2. Germline CDR1 is DFQATT and CDR2 is SNEGSKA (reference sequence). V shed 3 bases and J 3 bases; nucleotides not matched to a gene: 6. This CDR3 contains 16 residues. CDR3 in amino acids: CSASGGGLAGEETQYF. The CDR3 DNA follows: TGCAGTGCTAGTGGAGGGGGACTAGCGGGAGAAGAGACCCAGTACTTC.

The chain couples TRBV28 to TRBJ2-3, with a tentative D call TRBD2 (5 bases). CDR3 length: 17 amino acids. The V gene lost 6 bases and the J gene lost 0 bases, with 19 bases spanning the gap. The germline CDR1 and CDR2 sequences are MDHEN and SYDVKM. CDR3 amino acids: CASSPTTGIPSTDTQYF. The DNA for the CDR3 is TGTGCCAGCAGCCCTACTACGGGGATTCCTAGCACAGATACGCAGTATTTT. The entire variable domain, with the rest obtained from reference TRBV28 and TRBJ2-3, is as follows: DVKVTQSSRYLVKRTGEKVFLECVQDMDHENMFWYRQDPGLGLRLIYFSYDVKMKEKGDIPEGYSVSREKKERFSLILESASTNQTSMYLCASSPTTGIPSTDTQYFGPGTRLTVL.

The V gene is TRBV6-5, the J gene TRBJ2-1, with 8 bases fitting TRBD1. The CDR3 loop spans 15 amino acids. Trimming took 5 bases from V and 3 from J; bases not matched to a gene: 6. Germline V gene sequence: CDR1 MNHEY, CDR2 SVGAGI. CDR3 nucleotides: TGTGCCAGCAGTCGACAGGGGCACGGCTACAATGAGCAGTTCTTC. Translation gives CASSRQGHGYNEQFF.

V and J are TRBV10-3 and TRBJ1-2, with D unresolved. This CDR3 is built from 13 residues. With 5 bases removed from V and 5 bases from J, the gap between germline ends came to 12 bases. Germline assignment: CDR1 ENHRY and CDR2 SYGVKD. The CDR3 sequence is CAISSFGLYGYTF. The DNA of the CDR3 is TGTGCCATCAGTTCCTTCGGTCTATATGGCTACACCTTC.

This clone was detected ten times or more. This chain links TRBV3-1 (or the pseudogene TRBV3-2) with TRBJ1-3, with D unresolved. This CDR3 comprises 14 residues. With 4 bases removed from V and 2 bases from J, the gap between germline ends came to 9 bases. The germline V gene encodes CDR1 LGHDT and CDR2 YNNKEL (reference sequence). The CDR3 DNA follows: TGTGCCAGCAGCCCCCGGGAAACTGGAAACACCATATATTTT. Translation: CASSPRETGNTIYF.

The V and J genes are TRBV9 and TRBJ2-7; D might be TRBD1 (7 bases). The CDR3 loop spans 16 amino acids. Trimming removed 3 bases at V and 0 bases at J, with 16 bases between. In germline, CDR1 is SGDLS, CDR2 YYNGEE. CDR3 sequence (DNA): TGTGCCAGCAGCGGCCGGGCGGGACAGTCCTCCTACGAGCAGTACTTC. As protein: CASSGRAGQSSYEQYF.

This rearrangement joins TRBV5-6 to TRBJ2-2; possibly TRBD1 for D (6 bases). V was trimmed by 2 bases and J by 3 bases, leaving 14 bases between them. Germline V gene data show CDR1 as SGHDT and CDR2 as YYEEEE. The CDR3 totals 16 residues. The CDR3 loop is CASSLEGVYYTGELFF. In nucleotides, the CDR3 is TGTGCCAGCAGCTTAGAGGGGGTTTATTACACCGGGGAGCTGTTTTTT.

The genes are TRBV5-1 and TRBJ2-7, with TRBD1 identical over 7 bases. The CDR3 is made up of 14 amino acids. With V trimmed by 4 bases and J by 1 base, 5 bases remained unmatched. Germline V gene data show CDR1 as SGHRS and CDR2 as YFSETQ. The CDR3 bases are TGCGCCAGCAGCATACCGACAGGGTCCTACGAGCAGTACTTC. Its protein is CASSIPTGSYEQYF.

The chain recombines TRBV20-1 with TRBJ2-5, with D perhaps matching TRBD1 (6 bases). The V and J ends lost 3 bases and 5 bases respectively, with 16 bases between them. The CDR3 loop spans 14 amino acids. Germline V lookup: CDR1 DFQATT, CDR2 SNEGSKA (reference sequence). The CDR3 loop reads CSASKGGFGETQYF. The CDR3 nucleotides read TGCAGTGCTAGTAAAGGGGGTTTTGGGGAGACCCAGTACTTC.

A remark on this clone: Given the absence of the conserved phenylalanine or tryptophan at the CDR3 end, a read error is likely. The DNA is omitted, as the CDR3 cannot be located on it reliably, and the CDR3 follows TCRdb's listing. V and J are TRBV4-2 and TRBJ1-1. Germline V lookup: CDR1 LGHNA, CDR2 YNFKEQ. A total of 14 residues make up the CDR3, ends included. CDR3 region: CASSQDVGGRQTRI.

The chain links TRBV5-4 to TRBJ2-1; maybe TRBD1 (6 bases). The CDR3 loop spans 14 amino acids. Trimming stripped 5 bases from V and 2 bases from J, with 11 bases between. Germline CDR1 SGHNT, CDR2 YYREEE (reference sequence). CDR3 region: CASSRGTTYNEQFF. In DNA, the CDR3 is TGTGCCAGCAGTCGAGGGACAACCTACAATGAGCAGTTCTTC. The variable domain in full, completed from reference TRBV5-4 and TRBJ2-1, reads ETGVTQSPTHLIKTRGQQVTLRCSSQSGHNTVSWYQQALGQGPQFIFQYYREEENGRGNFPPRFSGLQFPNYSSELNVNALELDDSALYLCASSRGTTYNEQFFGPGTRLTVL.

The chain carries TRBV7-9 and TRBJ2-1; no clear D. Germline assignment: CDR1 SEHNR and CDR2 FQNEAQ (reference sequence). This CDR3 has 11 residues. Trimming removed 8 bases from V and 7 bases from J, with 9 bases in between. CDR3 sequence reads: CASGEENEQFF. CDR3 sequence (DNA): TGTGCCAGCGGAGAGGAAAATGAGCAGTTCTTC.

The chain joins TRBV20-1 to TRBJ2-1; D possibly corresponds to TRBD2 (6 bases). The ends were cut back, 2 bases at V and 10 bases at J, with 9 bases in the middle. CDR3 length: 11 residues. Germline V CDR1 and CDR2: DFQATT, SNEGSKA (reference sequence). The DNA for the CDR3 is TGCAGTGCTAGACTAGCGTGGGAGCAGTTCTTC. Its translation is CSARLAWEQFF.

V gene TRBV7-8 combines with J gene TRBJ2-3; TRBD2 aligns across 12 bases. The trim removed 8 bases at V and 5 bases at J, leaving 8 bases unmatched. The CDR3 runs to 15 residues. CDR1 SGHVS and CDR2 FQNEAQ come from the germline V gene. CDR3: CASVPSGRVGDTQYF. In DNA, the CDR3 is TGTGCCAGCGTTCCTAGCGGGAGGGTGGGAGATACGCAGTATTTT. Variable domain in full (rest from reference TRBV7-8 and TRBJ2-3): GAGVSQSPRYKVAKRGQDVALRCDPISGHVSLFWYQQALGQGPEFLTYFQNEAQLDKSGLPSDRFFAERPEGSVSTLKIQRTQQEDSAVYLCASVPSGRVGDTQYFGPGTRLTVL.

CDR3 bases: TGTGCCAGTAGTATAGGCGGATCTCAGGGTCCCCGCTATGGCTACACCTTC. This sequence encodes CASSIGGSQGPRYGYTF. The chain links TRBV19 to TRBJ1-2; maybe TRBD1 (5 bases). Per the germline V gene, CDR1 is LNHDA and CDR2 is SQIVND (reference sequence). The CDR3 loop spans 17 amino acids. V dropped 1 base and J dropped 4 bases, with 19 bases sitting between them.

The CDR3 region has the DNA TGTGCCAGCAGCAGGGACAGCGATCAGCCCCAGCATTTT. Translation gives CASSRDSDQPQHF. V and J are TRBV2 and TRBJ1-5, with 7 bases matching TRBD1. The CDR3 extends over 13 amino acids. The germline V gene has CDR1 SNHLY and CDR2 FYNNEI. After removal of 6 bases from V and 5 bases from J, the junction contained 4 bases not matched to a gene.

The chain carries TRBV24-1 and TRBJ2-1; 8 positions match TRBD1. V shed 3 bases and J 0 bases; nucleotides not matched to a gene: 3. The CDR3 is made up of 16 amino acids. Per the germline V gene, CDR1 is KGHDR and CDR2 is SFDVKD. The CDR3 sequence: CATSDHRGDSYNEQFF. CDR3 DNA sequence: TGTGCCACCAGTGATCACAGGGGGGACTCCTACAATGAGCAGTTCTTC.

The chain couples TRBV13 to TRBJ2-3, with 7 bases aligning to TRBD2. Unmatched junction bases numbered 8, after V lost 5 bases and J lost 0 bases. The CDR3 has 16 amino acids. Germline CDR1 and CDR2: PRHDT and FYEKMQ (reference sequence). CDR3 in amino acids: CASSARLAGSTDTQYF. CDR3 nucleotide sequence: TGTGCCAGCAGCGCACGACTAGCCGGAAGCACAGATACGCAGTATTTT.

The gene calls are TRBV12-3 or TRBV12-4 and TRBJ2-7; D call uncertain. The length of the CDR3 is 12 residues. Trimming removed 0 bases from V and 4 bases from J, with 4 bases in between. For the CDR3, the DNA is TGTGCCAGCAGTTTAGCCTTTTACGAGCAGTACTTC. The encoded protein is CASSLAFYEQYF.

The chain has TRBV4-1 and TRBJ1-2; D is ambiguous. Trimming removed 0 bases at V and 2 bases at J, with 4 bases between. CDR3 length: 13 residues. Germline lookup yields CDR1 MGHRA and CDR2 YSYEKL. This CDR3 reads CASSQDGNYGYTF. The CDR3 DNA follows: TGCGCCAGCAGCCAAGACGGGAACTATGGCTACACCTTC.

Here the CDR3 DNA reads TGTGCCAGCAGTTACTCGAAAGCTGCTAATGAAAAACTGTTTTTT. It yields the protein CASSYSKAANEKLFF. The rearrangement links TRBV6-6 to TRBJ1-4; D remains ambiguous. Trimming removed 0 bases from V and 3 bases from J, with 8 bases in between. The germline gives CDR1 MNHNY, CDR2 SVGAGI (reference sequence). CDR3 length: 15 residues.